This TCR beta chain is drawn from a study of identical twins. This clonotype was seen a handful of times. Antigen: not known. Study results and caveats: Twin sharing of out-of-frame TCR alpha was underestimated by models in monozygotic pairs.

Germline CDR1 reads KGHDR; CDR2 reads SFDVKD. V was clipped by 3 bases and J by 0 bases, with 14 bases between them. The CDR3 runs 17 residues. TCRdb fed the 5' RACE reads into MiXCR, producing one record per CDR3 protein. The sample has 690,000 or so distinct CDR3 sequences; approximately 6% are singletons. The sequence derives from a man between 18 and 35 years old in good health. The sequenced sample consisted of naive T cells sorted from blood. The chain has TRBV24-1 and TRBJ2-1; the D is unclear. CDR3 loop: CATSDTPPGLSYNEQFF. For the CDR3, the DNA is TGTGCCACCAGTGATACGCCCCCAGGCCTCTCCTACAATGAGCAGTTCTTC.